A single sample is the source of the 22 T cell receptor beta chains below, sequenced in a study of cytomegalovirus exposure and HLA in healthy donors. It was with 60 Vbeta and 13 Jbeta primers that the PCR ran. The data were produced by immunoSEQ multiplex PCR, yet TCRdb's version contains in-frame clones alone and is incomplete. The repertoire consists of fewer than 100,000 clones, with around 8% occurring once and the leading ten covering about 2.5%. Material for sequencing was PBMCs. The receptors were gathered from a man over 45 in good health and CMV-seronegative.

The chain recombines TRBV5-1 with TRBJ2-1; the D gene is possibly TRBD2 (5 bases). V shed 9 bases and J shed 6 bases, with 19 bases lying between them. The CDR3 is 14 residues long. The germline gives CDR1 SGHRS, CDR2 YFSETQ. CDR3 nucleotide sequence: TGCGCCACCTCGGGCGGGCGTCCGGGCAATGAGCAGTTCTTC. Protein: CATSGGRPGNEQFF.

The rearrangement joins TRBV11-2 to TRBJ1-1; 7 bases align to TRBD1. V gave up 1 base and J gave up 7 bases; unmatched junction bases: 6. The CDR3 has 14 residues. Germline-derived CDR1 and CDR2 are SGHAT and FQNNGV. The CDR3 DNA reads TGTGCCAGCAGCTTAGTGGGGACAGAAATTGAAGCTTTCTTT. Protein product: CASSLVGTEIEAFF.

This clone was detected only a few times. The chain joins TRBV19 to TRBJ1-2; the D is unclear. CDR3 length equals 15 residues. Germline V gene data show CDR1 as LNHDA and CDR2 as SQIVND (reference sequence). Trimming left V 4 bases short and J 1 base short, with 13 bases between. CDR3 in DNA: TGTGCCAGTAGTAAGGTAGCAGCCGATAACTATGGCTACACCTTC. Encoded protein: CASSKVAADNYGYTF.

V usage is TRBV11-2 and J usage is TRBJ2-7; possible D gene TRBD2, 6 bases. Trimming removed 5 bases at V and 4 bases at J, with 18 bases between. The CDR3 sequence is 15 residues long. CDR1 is SGHAT, CDR2 FQNNGV, per germline. CDR3 bases: TGTGCCAGCAGCCCAAACGGGAGTCCCGGGTACGAGCAGTACTTC. The encoded protein is CASSPNGSPGYEQYF.

The chain employs TRBV7-2 and TRBJ2-7; 10 bases are shared with TRBD1. In germline, CDR1 is SGHTA, CDR2 FQGNSA. This CDR3 has 14 residues. V shed 2 bases, J shed 6 bases, and the junction held 4 bases outside the gene matches. The CDR3 coding sequence is TGTGCCAGCAGCTTAACCGGGACAGGGGTCGAGCAGTACTTC. Its protein product is CASSLTGTGVEQYF.

The chain employs TRBV19 and TRBJ1-2, with a weak D call TRBD1 (5 bases). Germline CDR1 is LNHDA and CDR2 is SQIVND (reference sequence). The CDR3 is 13 residues long. Trimming shortened V by 6 bases and J by 4 bases, and 12 bases separated the two germline ends. Here the CDR3 DNA reads TGTGCCAGTAGCCCGACAGCCTCCTATGGCTACACCTTC. Amino acid sequence: CASSPTASYGYTF.

This clone appeared many times. The rearrangement uses TRBV5-6 and TRBJ2-7; 9 bases match TRBD1. The CDR3 is 14 amino acids. Trimming cost V 4 bases and J 3 bases; bases outside gene matches: 5. Germline CDR1 is SGHDT and CDR2 is YYEEEE. In DNA form, the CDR3 reads TGTGCCAGCAGCCAAGGACAGGGGCGCTACGAGCAGTACTTC. Amino acids: CASSQGQGRYEQYF.

This clone was seen only a few times. The chain employs TRBV25-1 and TRBJ2-1; D perhaps matches TRBD2 (5 bases). The CDR3 has 15 residues. CDR1 is MGHDK and CDR2 is SYGVNS in the germline V gene. The V end lost 4 bases, the J end lost 5 bases, and 15 bases lay between the germline ends. CDR3 residues: CASSARPQEDNEQFF. Here the CDR3 DNA reads TGTGCCAGCAGTGCACGGCCCCAGGAGGACAATGAGCAGTTCTTC.

This clone was recorded a few times. This chain uses TRBV18 with TRBJ2-1, with 11 bases lining up with TRBD2. The CDR3 is 16 amino acids. Germline-derived CDR1 and CDR2 are KGHSH and LQKENI. The ends lost 0 bases at V and 6 bases at J; junction bases unmatched: 4. The CDR3 DNA sequence: TGTGCCAGCTCACCACCTAGCGGGGGGGGCGGCAATGAGCAGTTCTTC. It yields the protein CASSPPSGGGGNEQFF.

The table lists this clone with a few counts. The chain carries TRBV18 and TRBJ1-1; the D is unclear. Germline V gene data show CDR1 as KGHSH and CDR2 as LQKENI. This CDR3 comprises 15 residues. V was clipped by 5 bases and J by 2 bases, with 15 bases between them. The CDR3 region is CASSYSEAYNTEAFF. CDR3 nucleotides: TGTGCCAGCTCATACTCCGAAGCTTATAACACTGAAGCTTTCTTT.

This clone was detected once. The chain combines TRBV18 with TRBJ1-3; a weak D match, TRBD1 (6 bases). This CDR3 region has 15 residues. V was pared by 4 bases and J by 6 bases, with 16 bases between. The germline CDR1 and CDR2 sequences are KGHSH and LQKENI. For the CDR3, the DNA is TGTGCCAGCTCACTTGTTCCGGGACAAGTAAACACCATATATTTT. Amino acid sequence: CASSLVPGQVNTIYF.

In its sample, this clone was seen a few times. This sequence joins TRBV9 and TRBJ2-2, with unresolved D. CDR1 SGDLS and CDR2 YYNGEE come from the germline V gene. V lost 0 bases and J 5 bases, leaving 5 bases between the germline ends. CDR3 length: 13 amino acids. CDR3: CASSVGSTGELFF. CDR3 DNA: TGTGCCAGCAGCGTAGGCAGTACCGGGGAGCTGTTTTTT.

V and J are TRBV6-5 and TRBJ2-1; 8 nucleotides match TRBD2. The CDR3 is 15 amino acids. After removal of 3 bases from V and 3 bases from J, the junction contained 4 bases not matched to a gene. The germline V gene encodes CDR1 MNHEY and CDR2 SVGAGI. The CDR3 sequence: CASSYTGLDYNEQFF. In DNA, the CDR3 is TGTGCCAGCAGTTATACGGGACTAGACTACAATGAGCAGTTCTTC.

Comment on this clone: Relative to the germline gene, one junction end is altered; a read error may explain this. The rearrangement joins TRBV15 to TRBJ1-6; D possibly corresponds to TRBD1 (5 bases). The CDR3 covers 14 residues. Germline V gene data show CDR1 as LNHNV and CDR2 as YYDKDF (reference sequence). The CDR3 DNA sequence: TGTGCCCCCAGGGATGGACGGGGTAATTCACCCCTCCACTTT. Its translation: CAPRDGRGNSPLHF. The complete variable domain, with remaining parts taken from reference TRBV15 and TRBJ1-6, reads DAMVIQNPRYQVTQFGKPVTLSCSQTLNHNVMYWYQQKSSQAPKLLFHYYDKDFNNEADTPDNFQSRRPNTSFCFLDIRSPGLGDTAMYLCAPRDGRGNSPLHFGNGTRLTVT.

The chain recombines TRBV6-6 with TRBJ1-2; TRBD1 aligns across 7 bases. The CDR3 length is 16 residues. CDR1 and CDR2 from the germline V gene are MNHNY and SVGAGI (reference sequence). Trimming cost V 7 bases and J 4 bases; bases outside gene matches: 15. CDR3 amino acids: CASTKGDSRGSYGYTF. The CDR3 bases are TGTGCCAGCACAAAGGGGGACAGCCGAGGATCCTATGGCTACACCTTC.

The chain is built from TRBV7-3 and TRBJ2-7; a weak D match, TRBD1 (5 bases). CDR1 and CDR2 from the germline V gene are SGHTA and FQGTGA. There are 14 residues in the CDR3. Trimming removed 0 bases from V and 5 bases from J, with 11 bases in between. The CDR3 nucleotides read TGTGCCAGCAGCTTAACAGGGGCCAGCGACGAGCAGTACTTC. Translated: CASSLTGASDEQYF.

This clone was observed a handful of times. The chain is built from TRBV27 and TRBJ2-1, with TRBD2 identical over 8 bases. V lost 2 bases, J lost 4 bases, and 10 bases stayed unmatched. Germline-derived CDR1 and CDR2 are MNHEY and SMNVEV (reference sequence). This CDR3 is 17 amino acids long. The CDR3: CASSLMGFAGGYNEQFF. DNA of the CDR3: TGTGCCAGCAGTTTAATGGGTTTCGCGGGGGGTTACAATGAGCAGTTCTTC.

This chain connects TRBV29-1 to TRBJ2-5, with D possibly TRBD1 on 6 matching bases. This CDR3 is built from 12 residues. The germline CDR1 and CDR2 sequences are SQVTM and ANQGSEA. V shed 4 bases and J shed 2 bases, with 8 bases lying between them. CDR3 DNA: TGCAGCGTTGTGAGGGGGCAAGAGACCCAGTACTTC. Translating gives CSVVRGQETQYF.

The CDR3 bases are TGTGCCAGTACTAATTGGCATGACGCCGGGACAGGCCGCTACGAGCAGTACTTC. Translated, it gives CASTNWHDAGTGRYEQYF. V gene TRBV19 combines with J gene TRBJ2-7; 8 bases are shared with TRBD1. The CDR3 totals 18 residues. V was pared by 7 bases and J by 3 bases, with 20 bases of the junction left unmatched. Germline CDR1 LNHDA, CDR2 SQIVND (reference sequence).

V is TRBV7-3 and J is TRBJ1-3; 9 bases agree with TRBD1. Germline trimming cut 0 bases from V and 1 base from J; bases unmatched to any gene: 1. From germline, CDR1 is SGHTA and CDR2 FQGTGA. The CDR3 loop spans 16 amino acids. The CDR3 here is CASSLTGTGSGNTIYF. As DNA, the CDR3 is TGTGCCAGCAGCTTAACAGGGACAGGGTCTGGAAACACCATATATTTT.

The sample holds a few counts of this clone. V is TRBV9 and J is TRBJ2-2, with D possibly TRBD2 on 6 matching bases. The V end lost 0 bases, the J end lost 0 bases, and 9 bases lay between the germline ends. CDR1 is SGDLS and CDR2 is YYNGEE in the germline V gene. The CDR3 contains 16 residues. CDR3 DNA: TGTGCCAGCAGCGTAGACGGACTACCGAACACCGGGGAGCTGTTTTTT. Protein: CASSVDGLPNTGELFF.

V usage is TRBV10-2 and J usage is TRBJ1-2, with D hard to call. Germline loops: CDR1 WSHSY, CDR2 SAAADI. The CDR3 is 14 residues long. Trimming stripped 4 bases from V and 0 bases from J, with 9 bases between. CDR3 nucleotide sequence: TGCGCCAGCAGTGGAGGCAGAGCTAACTATGGCTACACCTTC. Protein product: CASSGGRANYGYTF.